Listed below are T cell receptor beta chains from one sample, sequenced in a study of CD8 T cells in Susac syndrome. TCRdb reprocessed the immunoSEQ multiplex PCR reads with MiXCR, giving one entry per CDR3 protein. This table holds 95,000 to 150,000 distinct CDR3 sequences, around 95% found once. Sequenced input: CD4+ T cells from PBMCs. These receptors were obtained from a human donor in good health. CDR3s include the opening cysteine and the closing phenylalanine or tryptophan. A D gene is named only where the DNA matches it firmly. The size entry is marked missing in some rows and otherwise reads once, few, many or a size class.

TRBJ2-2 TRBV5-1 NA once TGCGCCAGCAGCTGGATTGGCGAGGCCGGGGAGCTGTTTTTT CASSWIGEAGELFF
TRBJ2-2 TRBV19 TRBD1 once TGTGCCAGTACCACCGGATGGGGACAGGGATCCGGCGGGGAGCTGTTTTTT CASTTGWGQGSGGELFF
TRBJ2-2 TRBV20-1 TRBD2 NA TGCAGTGCTGGGCGGACTAGCGGTATTGGGGAGCTGTTTTTT CSAGRTSGIGELFF
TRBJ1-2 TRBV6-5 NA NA TGTGCCAGCAGCCCGGACAGCTATGGCTACACCTTC CASSPDSYGYTF
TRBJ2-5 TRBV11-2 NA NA TGTGCCAGCAGCTTACGGGGCATTGACGCAGAGACCCAGTACTTC CASSLRGIDAETQYF
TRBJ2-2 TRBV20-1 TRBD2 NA TGCAGTGCTAGAGCTAGCGGGAGGCCATTCACCGGGGAGCTGTTTTTT CSARASGRPFTGELFF
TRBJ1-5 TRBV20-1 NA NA TGCAGTGCGCTAGGACAGACTGGGAATCAGCCCCAGCATTTT CSALGQTGNQPQHF
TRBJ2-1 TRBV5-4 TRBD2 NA TGTGCCAGCAGCTCGCTCGGTAGCGGGAGGGCCCTCTGGGGCTACAATGAGCAGTTCTTC CASSSLGSGRALWGYNEQFF
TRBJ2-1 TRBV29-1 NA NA TGCAGCGTTGGACAGTACAATGAGCAGTTCTTC CSVGQYNEQFF
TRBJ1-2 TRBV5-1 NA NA TGCGCCAGCAGCCGGACTCAGGGCAGAAATAACTATGGCTACACCTTC CASSRTQGRNNYGYTF
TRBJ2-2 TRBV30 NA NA TGTGCCTGGAGTGGTGGACCCACCGGGGAGCTGTTTTTT CAWSGGPTGELFF
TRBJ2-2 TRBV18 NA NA TGTGCCAGCTCACCAACATACACCGGGGAGCTGTTTTTT CASSPTYTGELFF
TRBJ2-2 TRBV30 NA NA TGTGCCTGGAGTCAACCGTTTGGGGAGCTGTTTTTT CAWSQPFGELFF
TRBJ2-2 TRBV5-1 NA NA TGCGCCAGCAGCTTGCCCACCGGGGAGCTGTTTTTT CASSLPTGELFF
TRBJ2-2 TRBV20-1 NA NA TGCAGTGCCCAGAGGCCTAACACCGGGGAGCTGTTTTTT CSAQRPNTGELFF
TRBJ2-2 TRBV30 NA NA TGTGCCTGGAGCGGGAGTTGGAGGACCGGGGAGCTGTTTTTT CAWSGSWRTGELFF
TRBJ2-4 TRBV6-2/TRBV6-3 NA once TGTGCCAGCAGTTACACGGGGGCGAGGAAAAACATTCAGTACTTC CASSYTGARKNIQYF